This T cell receptor (beta chain) was captured by sequencing in a study of shared clonotypes between healthy human individuals (dated by TCRdb to about 2020). For the study in its entirety: The cohort included a few men and a couple of women between 18 and 49 years of age. For each donor, CD4 naive and CD4 memory were each given three plates, CD8 naive was given two plates, and CD8 memory was given one plate. Blood TCR repertoires of four to six healthy adults were deeply sequenced to estimate repertoire size and the extent of clonotype sharing between individuals. Different laboratories and diverse techniques were used to prepare libraries and sequence TCR repertoires, to increase sequencing depth and limit assay-specific biases. Each donor's leukapheresis produced roughly between about 0.9 and 9.5 billion PBMCs. Results and caveats for the whole study, not just this receptor: Sampling was restricted to blood, and TCR repertoires in tissue are likely to differ from TCR repertoires in blood. Pairwise subsampling led to the expectation that sequencing depth would affect the degree of clonotype sharing among donors. Because the study included only a small number of donors, the genetic and exposure-history diversity represented was limited. Sharing across a few donors was observed for about 5% of naive CD4, 3.5% of naive CD8, 2% to 2.5% of memory CD4, and over 0.3% of memory CD8 clonotypes. Larger estimated clonotype richness was generally found for naive subsets than for memory subsets. Even with the large sequencing depth, rarefaction of the sorted-subset datasets indicated that sequencing was incomplete. Higher generation probabilities were observed for clonotypes shared by all four sorted-subset donors than for non-shared clonotypes.

Using the deep immunoSEQ assay, TCR CDR3 regions were amplified from genomic DNA by multiplex PCR. Extracted genomic DNA from each cell subset was distributed evenly across all wells of several immunoSEQ 96-well plates, and each plate was treated as a replicate. Each replicate PCR for sorted subsets received approximately 200 ng genomic DNA, equal to roughly 30,000 T cell genomes. Purified libraries were quantified with a Qubit 3.0 fluorometer, sized on a Bioanalyzer 2100, and re-quantified with the KAPA Library Quantification kit. A separate single-read 150-cycle Illumina NextSeq 550 flow cell was used to sequence each immunoSEQ 96-well plate. As for the original processing: Because only junctional sequences without quality scores were contained in the immunoSEQ output, filtering matching that applied to full-length reads could not be performed. To assign V/J genes and CDR3, sequences were annotated using PyIR, a Python wrapper for IgBLAST v1.9, with IMGT germline references. Reads were filtered out if the reads had weak V/J assignments (E-value above 1e-6), no CDR3, stop codons, out-of-frame junctions, or ambiguous translated residues. A V3J clonotype was defined by an identical inferred V gene, J gene, and CDR3 amino acid sequence. The percentage overlap between two repertoires was calculated by dividing the number of shared unique clonotypes by the size of the smaller repertoire. RTK rarefaction, the Chao1 estimator, and Recon v2.1 estimates of unobserved clonotypes were used to assess repertoire richness. Generation probabilities were computed with OLGA for all TCRbeta clonotypes obtained by the gDNA method from a few donors. The immuneACCESS repertoire file appears here via TCRdb, limited to in-frame rearrangements. These files lack a portion of the clones; in checked studies, under half of the deficit traces to unresolved V genes, and the cause of the others is not known. V, J and clone size reflect that table, while D and trimming were determined from the DNA. The sample table lists 2 million or so clones, about 94% of them with a count of one. The top ten clones comprise roughly 1.1% of the sample.

On this clone: It has no known antigen specificity. Base quality data are lacking; no much larger clone is found one base away.

CDR1 MNHNS and CDR2 SASEGT are derived from the germline V gene. Trimming takes 3 bases off V and 4 bases off J; junction bases not matched to a gene: 10. The CDR3, from cysteine to phenylalanine, totals 16 residues. The entry retains the CDR3 DNA only, 48 bases that are in frame from base 1. CD8 naive samples consisted of CD45RO-negative cells that were positively selected for CCR7, yielding a CD45RA+CCR7+ population without TemRA cells. Healthy HIV-negative adults with no recently reported acute infections or vaccinations were included as donors. Every donor was a Caucasian adult residing in Nashville, Tennessee, USA. After blood collection by leukapheresis, PBMCs were isolated using Ficoll-Histopaque density gradient centrifugation and then cryopreserved in the vapor phase of liquid nitrogen. Analytical flow cytometry was used to check the purity and quantity of every magnetically sorted T cell population. Each sorted fraction had its genomic DNA isolated and then quantified by UV absorbance on a Nanodrop 2000c.

The sequence was collected from a man between 18 and 29 years old in good health. The material sequenced was naive CD8+ T cells sorted from blood. Reading the label with the study, this specimen's cell subset or site is: CD45RA+CCR7+. The chain links TRBV6-1 with TRBJ1-2, with 8 middle bases fitting TRBD1. The CDR3 protein: CASSEGQGAYGYGYTF. The bases are TGTGCCAGCAGTGAGGGGCAGGGGGCTTATGGCTATGGCTACACCTTC.